This TCR beta chain comes out of a study of blood T cell repertoires in COVID-19. Overall study: The origin of the acute and convalescent COVID-19 samples was the United States, Italy and Spain. From T cells, B-cell-depleted T cells, or PBMCs came the material, which was cDNA or gDNA.

V was shortened by 1 base and J by 7 bases, with 10 bases between the two germline ends. CDR3 size: 13 residues. The authors' processing: Reference gene primer amplification in the assay estimated nucleated cell counts. Sequencing used immunoSEQ multiplex PCR; TCRdb keeps in-frame clones, though not all of them. V and J calls and clone size follow that table, whereas D and trimming were derived from the DNA. The table has around 170,000 clones, about four fifths seen once; the top ten hold around 6.3%. This clone was seen at least ten times. The TCR comes from a man in his 70s with active or convalescent COVID-19. Specimen: peripheral blood. The rearrangement joins TRBV12-3 or TRBV12-4 to TRBJ1-2; D is unresolved. CDR3 sequence reads: CASSLDFFGGYTF. CDR3 coding DNA: TGTGCCAGCAGTTTAGACTTCTTCGGTGGCTACACCTTC.